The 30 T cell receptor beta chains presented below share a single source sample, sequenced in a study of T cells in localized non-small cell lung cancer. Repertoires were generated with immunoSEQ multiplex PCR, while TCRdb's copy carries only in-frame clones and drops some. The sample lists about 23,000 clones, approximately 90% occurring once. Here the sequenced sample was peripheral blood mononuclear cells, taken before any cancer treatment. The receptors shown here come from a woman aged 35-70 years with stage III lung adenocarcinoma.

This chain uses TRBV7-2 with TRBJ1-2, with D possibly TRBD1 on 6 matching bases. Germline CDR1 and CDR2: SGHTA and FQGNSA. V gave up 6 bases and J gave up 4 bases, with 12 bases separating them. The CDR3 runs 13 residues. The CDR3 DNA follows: TGTGCCAGCAGTCCATCAGGGGTCTATGGCTACACCTTC. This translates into CASSPSGVYGYTF.

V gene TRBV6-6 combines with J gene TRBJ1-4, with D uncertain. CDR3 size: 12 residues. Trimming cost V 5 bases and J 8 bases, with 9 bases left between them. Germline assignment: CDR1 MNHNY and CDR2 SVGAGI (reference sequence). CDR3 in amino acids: CASSRTGEKLFF. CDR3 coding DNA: TGTGCCAGCAGTCGTACCGGCGAAAAACTGTTTTTT.

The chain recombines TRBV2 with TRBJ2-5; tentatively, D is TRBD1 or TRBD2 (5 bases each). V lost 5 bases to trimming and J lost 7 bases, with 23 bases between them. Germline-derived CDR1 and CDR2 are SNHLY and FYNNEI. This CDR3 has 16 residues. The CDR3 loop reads CASSKPGRTIWGTQYF. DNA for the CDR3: TGTGCCAGCAGTAAACCGGGACGCACAATTTGGGGGACCCAGTACTTC.

This chain's CDR3 is CASSQDRGAFWVQYF. In nucleotides, the CDR3 is TGCGCCAGCAGCCAAGATAGGGGGGCCTTTTGGGTGCAGTACTTC. The chain carries TRBV4-1 and TRBJ2-7; perhaps D is TRBD1 or TRBD2 (6 bases each). The CDR3 has 15 residues. The germline V gene has CDR1 MGHRA and CDR2 YSYEKL. Trimming removed 0 bases at V and 9 bases at J, with 18 bases between.

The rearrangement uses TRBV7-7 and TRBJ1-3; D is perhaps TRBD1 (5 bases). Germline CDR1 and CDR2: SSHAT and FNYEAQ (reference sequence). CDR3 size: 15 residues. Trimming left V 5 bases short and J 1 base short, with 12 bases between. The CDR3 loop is CASSPQGTSGNTIYF. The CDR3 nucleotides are TGTGCCAGCAGCCCGCAGGGAACTTCTGGAAACACCATATATTTT.

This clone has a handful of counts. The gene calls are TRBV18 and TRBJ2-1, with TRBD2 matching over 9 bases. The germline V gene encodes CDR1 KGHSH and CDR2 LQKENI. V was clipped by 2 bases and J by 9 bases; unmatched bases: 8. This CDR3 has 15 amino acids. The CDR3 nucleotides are TGTGCCAGCTCACCAGCGGGAGGGTTCAGAACTGAGCAGTTCTTC. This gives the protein CASSPAGGFRTEQFF.

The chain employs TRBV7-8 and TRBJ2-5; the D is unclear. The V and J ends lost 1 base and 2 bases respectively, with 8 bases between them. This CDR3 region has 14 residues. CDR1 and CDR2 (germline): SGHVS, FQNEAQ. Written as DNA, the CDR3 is TGTGCCAGCAGCTTAGGGACGGTACAAGAGACCCAGTACTTC. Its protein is CASSLGTVQETQYF.

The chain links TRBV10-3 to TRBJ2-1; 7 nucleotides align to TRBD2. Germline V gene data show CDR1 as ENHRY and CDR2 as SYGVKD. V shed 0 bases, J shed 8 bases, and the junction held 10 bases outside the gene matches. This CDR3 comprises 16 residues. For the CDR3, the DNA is TGTGCCATCAGTGAGTCTATGGCGGGAGAAAAAGATGAGCAGTTCTTC. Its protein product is CAISESMAGEKDEQFF.

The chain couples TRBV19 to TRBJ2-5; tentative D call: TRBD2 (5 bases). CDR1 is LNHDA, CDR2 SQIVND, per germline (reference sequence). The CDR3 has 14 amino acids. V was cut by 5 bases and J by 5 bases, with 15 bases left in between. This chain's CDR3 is CASSVGPGSETQYF. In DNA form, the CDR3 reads TGTGCCAGTAGTGTCGGGCCGGGGTCGGAGACCCAGTACTTC.

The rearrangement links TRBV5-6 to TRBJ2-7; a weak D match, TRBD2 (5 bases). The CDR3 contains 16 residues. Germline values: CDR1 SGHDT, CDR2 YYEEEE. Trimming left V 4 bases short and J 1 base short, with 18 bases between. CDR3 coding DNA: TGTGCCAGCAGCATAACCCGGGGAACTGGATCCTACGAGCAGTACTTC. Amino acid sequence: CASSITRGTGSYEQYF.

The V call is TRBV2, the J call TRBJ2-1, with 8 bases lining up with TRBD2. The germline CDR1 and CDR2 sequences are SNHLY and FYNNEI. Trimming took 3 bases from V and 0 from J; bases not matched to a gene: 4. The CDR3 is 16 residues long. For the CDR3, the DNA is TGTGCCAGCAGTGACGTGCGGGGGGACTCCTACAATGAGCAGTTCTTC. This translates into CASSDVRGDSYNEQFF. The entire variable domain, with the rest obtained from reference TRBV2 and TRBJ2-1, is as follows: EPEVTQTPSHQVTQMGQEVILRCVPISNHLYFYWYRQILGQKVEFLVSFYNNEISEKSEIFDDQFSVERPDGSNFTLKIRSTKLEDSAMYFCASSDVRGDSYNEQFFGPGTRLTVL.

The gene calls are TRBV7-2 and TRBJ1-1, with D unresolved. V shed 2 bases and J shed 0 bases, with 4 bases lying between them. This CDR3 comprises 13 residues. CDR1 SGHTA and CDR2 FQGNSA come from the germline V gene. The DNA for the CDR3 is TGTGCCAGCAGCTTACAGGTGAACACTGAAGCTTTCTTT. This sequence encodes CASSLQVNTEAFF.

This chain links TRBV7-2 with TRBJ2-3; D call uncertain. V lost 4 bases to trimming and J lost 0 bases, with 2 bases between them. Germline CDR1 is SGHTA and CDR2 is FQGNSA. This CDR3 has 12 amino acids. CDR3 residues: CASSSSTDTQYF. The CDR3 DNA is TGTGCCAGCAGCTCCAGCACAGATACGCAGTATTTT.

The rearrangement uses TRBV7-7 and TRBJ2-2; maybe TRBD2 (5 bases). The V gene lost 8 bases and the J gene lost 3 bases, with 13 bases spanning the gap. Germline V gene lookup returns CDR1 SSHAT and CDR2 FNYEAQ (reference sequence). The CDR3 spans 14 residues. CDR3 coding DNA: TGTGCCAGCCGCCCGCGGGTGGACACCGGGGAGCTGTTTTTT. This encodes CASRPRVDTGELFF.

CDR3 in amino acids: CASSPGTEYEQYF. Here the CDR3 DNA reads TGTGCCAGCAGTCCAGGGACAGAGTACGAGCAGTACTTC. The V and J genes are TRBV6-1 and TRBJ2-7, with 7 bases fitting TRBD1. After removal of 5 bases from V and 4 bases from J, the junction contained 5 bases not matched to a gene. CDR1 is MNHNS and CDR2 is SASEGT in the germline V gene. CDR3 length equals 13 residues.

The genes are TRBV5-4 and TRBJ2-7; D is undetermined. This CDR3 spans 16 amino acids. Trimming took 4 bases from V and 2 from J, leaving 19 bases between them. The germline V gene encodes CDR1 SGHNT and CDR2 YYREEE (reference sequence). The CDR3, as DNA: TGTGCCAGCAGCCCCTATCCGAGCAAGGCGCCCTACGAGCAGTACTTC. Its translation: CASSPYPSKAPYEQYF.

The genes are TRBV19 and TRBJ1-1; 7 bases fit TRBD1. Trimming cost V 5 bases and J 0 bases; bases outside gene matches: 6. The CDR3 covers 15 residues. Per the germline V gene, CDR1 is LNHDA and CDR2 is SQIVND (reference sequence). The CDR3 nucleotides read TGTGCCAGTAGTCAGACAGGGTCCATGAACACTGAAGCTTTCTTT. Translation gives CASSQTGSMNTEAFF.

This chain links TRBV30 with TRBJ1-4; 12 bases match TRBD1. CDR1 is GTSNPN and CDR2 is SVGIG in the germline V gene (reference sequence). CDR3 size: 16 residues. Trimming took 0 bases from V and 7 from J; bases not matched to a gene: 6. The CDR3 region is CAWSVVLGQGAEKLFF. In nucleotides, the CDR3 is TGTGCCTGGAGTGTAGTTCTGGGACAGGGGGCTGAAAAACTGTTTTTT.

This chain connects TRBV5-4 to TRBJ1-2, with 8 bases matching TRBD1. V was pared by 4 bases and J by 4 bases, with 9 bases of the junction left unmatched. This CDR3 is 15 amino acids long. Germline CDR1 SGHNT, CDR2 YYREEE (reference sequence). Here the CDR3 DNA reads TGTGCCAGCAGCCTAGATGGACAGGGTTCCTATGGCTACACCTTC. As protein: CASSLDGQGSYGYTF.

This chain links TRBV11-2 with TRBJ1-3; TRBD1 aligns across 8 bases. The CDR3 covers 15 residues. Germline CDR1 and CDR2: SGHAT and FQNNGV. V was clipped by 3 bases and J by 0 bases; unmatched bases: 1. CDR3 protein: CASSFTGGSGNTIYF. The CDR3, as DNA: TGTGCCAGCAGCTTTACAGGGGGCTCTGGAAACACCATATATTTT.

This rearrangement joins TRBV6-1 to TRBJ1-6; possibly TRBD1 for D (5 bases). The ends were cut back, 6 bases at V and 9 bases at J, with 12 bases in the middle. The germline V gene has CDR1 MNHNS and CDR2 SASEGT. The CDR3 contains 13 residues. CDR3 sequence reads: CASSTTEVSPLHF. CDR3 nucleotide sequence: TGTGCCAGCAGCACGACAGAAGTTTCACCCCTCCACTTT.

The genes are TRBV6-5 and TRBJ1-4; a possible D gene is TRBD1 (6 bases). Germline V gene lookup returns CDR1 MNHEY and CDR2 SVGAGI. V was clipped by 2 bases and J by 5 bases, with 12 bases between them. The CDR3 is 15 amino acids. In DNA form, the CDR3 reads TGTGCCAGCAGTTACACGACAGGACCAAATGAAAAACTGTTTTTT. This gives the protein CASSYTTGPNEKLFF.

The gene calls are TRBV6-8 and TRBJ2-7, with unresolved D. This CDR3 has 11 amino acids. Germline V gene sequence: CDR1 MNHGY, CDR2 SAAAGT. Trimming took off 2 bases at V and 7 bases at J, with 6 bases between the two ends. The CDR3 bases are TGTGCCAGCAGTTACGGTGGGGAGCAGTACTTC. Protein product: CASSYGGEQYF.

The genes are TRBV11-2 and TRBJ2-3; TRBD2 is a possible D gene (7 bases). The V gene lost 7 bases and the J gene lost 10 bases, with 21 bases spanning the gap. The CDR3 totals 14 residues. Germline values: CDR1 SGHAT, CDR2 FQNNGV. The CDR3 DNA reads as TGTGCCAGCATCCCACAGGAAGGGGGGGTCGCGCAGTATTTT. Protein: CASIPQEGGVAQYF.

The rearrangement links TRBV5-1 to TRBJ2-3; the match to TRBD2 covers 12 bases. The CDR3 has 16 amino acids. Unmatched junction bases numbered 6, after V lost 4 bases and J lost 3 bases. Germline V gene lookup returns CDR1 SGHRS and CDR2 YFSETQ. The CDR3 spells CASSPSGRAGTDTQYF. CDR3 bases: TGCGCCAGCAGCCCTAGCGGGAGGGCGGGGACAGATACGCAGTATTTT.

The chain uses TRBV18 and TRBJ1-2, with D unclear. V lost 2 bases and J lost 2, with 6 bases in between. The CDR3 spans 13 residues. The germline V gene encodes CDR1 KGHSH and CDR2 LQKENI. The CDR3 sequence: CASSPGENYGYTF. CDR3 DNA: TGTGCCAGCTCACCAGGGGAGAACTATGGCTACACCTTC.

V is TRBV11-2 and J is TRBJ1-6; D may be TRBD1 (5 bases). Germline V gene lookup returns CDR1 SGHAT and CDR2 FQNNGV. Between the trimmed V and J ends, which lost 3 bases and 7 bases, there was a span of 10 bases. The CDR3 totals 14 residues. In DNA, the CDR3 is TGTGCCAGCAGCTTGACAGATTTAAATTCACCCCTCCACTTT. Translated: CASSLTDLNSPLHF.

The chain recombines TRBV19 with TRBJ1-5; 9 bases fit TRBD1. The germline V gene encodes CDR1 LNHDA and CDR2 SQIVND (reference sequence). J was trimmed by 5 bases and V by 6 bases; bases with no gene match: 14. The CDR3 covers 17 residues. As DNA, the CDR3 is TGTGCCAGTAGACAGGGGGCGCATTCAGCCATTGATCAGCCCCAGCATTTT. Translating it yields CASRQGAHSAIDQPQHF.

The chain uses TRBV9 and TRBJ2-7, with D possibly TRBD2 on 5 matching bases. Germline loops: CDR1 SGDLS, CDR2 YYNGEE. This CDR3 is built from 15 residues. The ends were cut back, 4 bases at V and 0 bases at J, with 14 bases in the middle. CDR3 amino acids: CASSPSVGSSYEQYF. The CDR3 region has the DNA TGTGCCAGCAGCCCCTCCGTGGGGAGCTCCTACGAGCAGTACTTC. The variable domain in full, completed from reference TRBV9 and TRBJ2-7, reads DSGVTQTPKHLITATGQRVTLRCSPRSGDLSVYWYQQSLDQGLQFLIQYYNGEERAKGNILERFSAQQFPDLHSELNLSSLELGDSALYFCASSPSVGSSYEQYFGPGTRLTVT.

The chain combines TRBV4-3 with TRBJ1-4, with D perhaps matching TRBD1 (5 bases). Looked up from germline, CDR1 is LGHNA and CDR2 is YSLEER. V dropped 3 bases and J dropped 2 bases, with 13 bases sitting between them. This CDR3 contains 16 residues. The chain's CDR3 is CASSHGSRATNEKLFF. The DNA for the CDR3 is TGCGCCAGCAGCCATGGATCCAGGGCGACTAATGAAAAACTGTTTTTT.